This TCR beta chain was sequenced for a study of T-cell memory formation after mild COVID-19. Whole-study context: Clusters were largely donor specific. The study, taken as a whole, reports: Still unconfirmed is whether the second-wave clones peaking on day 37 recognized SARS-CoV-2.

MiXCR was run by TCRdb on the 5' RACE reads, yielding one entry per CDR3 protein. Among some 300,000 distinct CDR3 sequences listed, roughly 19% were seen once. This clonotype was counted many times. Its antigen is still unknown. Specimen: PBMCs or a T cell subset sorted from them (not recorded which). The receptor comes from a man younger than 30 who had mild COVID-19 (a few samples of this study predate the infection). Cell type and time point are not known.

In DNA, the CDR3 is TGTGCCAGCAGCTTAGAGGGGGTCACTAGCACAGATACGCAGTATTTT. Translating gives CASSLEGVTSTDTQYF. V and J are TRBV7-2 and TRBJ2-3; D possibly corresponds to TRBD1 (6 bases). Germline V lookup: CDR1 SGHTA, CDR2 FQGNSA. This CDR3 has 16 amino acids. V lost 1 base to trimming and J lost 0 bases, with 11 bases between them.